A single sample gave rise to the 5 T cell receptor beta chains below, sequenced in a study of cytomegalovirus exposure and HLA in healthy donors. PCR was performed using 60 Vbeta and 13 Jbeta primers. Libraries were prepared by immunoSEQ multiplex PCR; TCRdb keeps only in-frame clonotypes and omits some of them. The table has approximately 100,000 clones, roughly 80% seen once. What was sequenced was PBMCs. All receptors derive from a man aged 55 to 69 in good health and CMV-seronegative.

The rearrangement uses TRBV27 and TRBJ1-5; D possibly corresponds to TRBD1 (5 bases). The CDR3 is 13 amino acids. Trimming left V 2 bases short and J 5 bases short, with 7 bases between. Germline CDR1 is MNHEY and CDR2 is SMNVEV (reference sequence). This CDR3 reads CASSLKGDQPQHF. The DNA for the CDR3 is TGTGCCAGCAGTTTAAAAGGGGATCAGCCCCAGCATTTT.

J is TRBJ1-1 and V is TRBV7-8; 11 bases fit TRBD1. J was trimmed by 5 bases and V by 2 bases; bases with no gene match: 4. The CDR3 consists of 15 residues. The germline V gene encodes CDR1 SGHVS and CDR2 FQNEAQ. CDR3 sequence (DNA): TGTGCCAGCAGCTTAACTGGGACAGGGGGTACTGAAGCTTTCTTT. Protein: CASSLTGTGGTEAFF. Complete variable domain (other parts from reference TRBV7-8 and TRBJ1-1): GAGVSQSPRYKVAKRGQDVALRCDPISGHVSLFWYQQALGQGPEFLTYFQNEAQLDKSGLPSDRFFAERPEGSVSTLKIQRTQQEDSAVYLCASSLTGTGGTEAFFGQGTRLTVV.

The rearrangement links TRBV7-2 to TRBJ2-1; 11 bases align to TRBD2. Germline assignment: CDR1 SGHTA and CDR2 FQGNSA. V shed 8 bases, J shed 0 bases, and the junction held 0 bases outside the gene matches. The CDR3 has 14 residues. The CDR3 sequence: CASGLAGSYNEQFF. CDR3 DNA: TGTGCCAGCGGACTAGCGGGCTCCTACAATGAGCAGTTCTTC.

This clone was seen more than once but under ten times. The chain carries TRBV7-9 and TRBJ2-2; 14 positions agree with TRBD2. J lost 3 bases, V lost 3 bases, and 3 bases had no gene match. The CDR3 extends over 17 amino acids. Germline values: CDR1 SEHNR, CDR2 FQNEAQ (reference sequence). The CDR3 sequence: CASSLTSGGDYTGELFF. The CDR3 DNA reads TGTGCCAGCAGCTTGACTAGCGGGGGGGACTACACCGGGGAGCTGTTTTTT. Supplemented by reference TRBV7-9 and TRBJ2-2, the full variable domain reads DTGVSQNPRHKITKRGQNVTFRCDPISEHNRLYWYRQTLGQGPEFLTYFQNEAQLEKSRLLSDRFSAERPKGSFSTLEIQRTEQGDSAMYLCASSLTSGGDYTGELFFGEGSRLTVL.

To note about this clone: This specimen includes other DNA sequences encoding the same CDR3. V is TRBV7-9 and J is TRBJ1-1, with 7 bases lining up with TRBD1. Per germline, CDR1 SEHNR and CDR2 FQNEAQ (reference sequence). Trimming cost V 5 bases and J 4 bases; bases outside gene matches: 4. CDR3 length: 13 amino acids. The CDR3: CASSPSGGTEAFF. DNA for the CDR3: TGTGCCAGCAGCCCCTCAGGGGGCACTGAAGCTTTCTTT.